This record looks at one T cell receptor (beta chain) sequence and its context. Its antigen is not identified. The sample is drawn from a study of T cells in Graves' hyperthyroidism and ophthalmopathy. Study as a whole: Peripheral blood was taken when the disease was first diagnosed, before any treatment began.

The investigators amplified TCR beta CDR3 regions from RNA transcripts. HTBI primers were used for first-round RT-PCR of the TCR CDR3. Each CDR3 protein gets one entry after TCRdb re-called the multiplex PCR reads with MiXCR. The data contain around 180,000 distinct CDR3 sequences, over 15% of them seen just once; the ten biggest clones take up about 29%. Germline V gene sequence: CDR1 MNHNS, CDR2 SASEGT. Trimming pared 4 bases from V and 0 bases from J, leaving 18 bases between. The CDR3 sequence is 17 residues long. Together with thyroid ultrasound, orbital computed tomography, serum thyroxine and TRAb, clinical symptoms were used for diagnoses. Study-level results: Clonotypes that were expanded in thyroid above 0.001 mostly appeared in blood too.

The V and J genes are TRBV6-1 and TRBJ2-5; D tentatively reads TRBD1 or TRBD2 (6 bases each). This TCR was recovered from a woman between 45 and 65 years old with Graves' hyperthyroidism. The source material was blood. The CDR3: CASSGRRGQDYQETQYF. The CDR3 DNA reads as TGTGCCAGCAGTGGGAGACGGGGGCAAGACTACCAAGAGACCCAGTACTTC.